These 32 T cell receptor beta chains share one sample of origin, sequenced in a study of graft-versus-host responses after intestinal transplantation. For these receptors, no antigen is known. TCRdb keeps only in-frame clones here, not all; method: immunoSEQ multiplex PCR. Of 90,000 to 150,000 clones listed, 85% to 95% are singletons. The sample consisted of unstimulated CD4+ T cells sorted from spleen or lymph node cells, taken before intestinal transplant. All receptors derive from a human donor who received an intestinal transplant.

The chain employs TRBV5-4 and TRBJ1-2; D gene uncertain. CDR3 length: 15 amino acids. CDR1 is SGHNT, CDR2 YYREEE, per germline (reference sequence). The V end lost 1 base, the J end lost 4 bases, and 14 bases lay between the germline ends. In nucleotides, the CDR3 is TGTGCCAGCAGCTTGAGGTTCGGTCGAACCTATGGCTACACCTTC. Encoded protein: CASSLRFGRTYGYTF.

The rearrangement uses TRBV28 and TRBJ2-1; D remains unclear. The CDR3 is 12 amino acids. Looked up from germline, CDR1 is MDHEN and CDR2 is SYDVKM. V was clipped by 7 bases and J by 10 bases, with 14 bases between them. For the CDR3, the DNA is TGTGCCAGCAACATTAAGGGTTACGAGCAGTTCTTC. This encodes CASNIKGYEQFF. Based on the CDR3 plus reference TRBV28 and TRBJ2-1, the full variable domain is DVKVTQSSRYLVKRTGEKVFLECVQDMDHENMFWYRQDPGLGLRLIYFSYDVKMKEKGDIPEGYSVSREKKERFSLILESASTNQTSMYLCASNIKGYEQFFGPGTRLTVL.

The rearrangement uses TRBV5-6 and TRBJ2-7, with D perhaps matching TRBD2 (5 bases). This CDR3 region has 13 residues. Trimming took 1 base from V and 2 from J, leaving 7 bases between them. Germline values: CDR1 SGHDT, CDR2 YYEEEE. The CDR3 coding sequence is TGTGCCAGCAGCTTGCAGCGGACCTACGAGCAGTACTTC. Translating it yields CASSLQRTYEQYF.

The chain recombines TRBV5-4 with TRBJ1-1, with TRBD1 as a possible D gene (5 bases). Germline V gene sequence: CDR1 SGHNT, CDR2 YYREEE (reference sequence). Between the trimmed V and J ends, which lost 4 bases and 0 bases, there was a span of 16 bases. This CDR3 has 16 residues. CDR3 sequence: CASSRDGVFLNTEAFF. The CDR3 DNA sequence: TGTGCCAGCAGCCGGGACGGGGTTTTCCTGAACACTGAAGCTTTCTTT.

The chain carries TRBV10-2 and TRBJ2-4; D is undetermined. The CDR3 is made up of 15 amino acids. From germline, CDR1 is WSHSY and CDR2 SAAADI. V lost 5 bases to trimming and J lost 1 base, with 12 bases between them. This CDR3 reads CASSYPQGAKNIQYF. The CDR3, as DNA: TGCGCCAGCAGTTATCCCCAAGGGGCCAAAAACATTCAGTACTTC.

CDR3 DNA: TGTGCCAGTAAACGGTCGCCGGTGACAGGGTTTTTTGGCAATCAGCCCCAGCATTTT. Translated, it gives CASKRSPVTGFFGNQPQHF. The J gene is TRBJ1-5, the V gene TRBV19; 7 positions agree with TRBD1. V was pared by 7 bases and J by 2 bases, with 20 bases of the junction left unmatched. The CDR3 totals 19 residues. Per the germline V gene, CDR1 is LNHDA and CDR2 is SQIVND (reference sequence).

The chain couples TRBV15 to TRBJ1-4; tentatively, D is TRBD1 (5 bases). This CDR3 comprises 15 residues. Trimming shortened V by 0 bases and J by 10 bases, and 15 bases separated the two germline ends. CDR1 and CDR2 from the germline V gene are LNHNV and YYDKDF (reference sequence). CDR3 loop: CATSRDRRGWGKLFF. The CDR3 nucleotides read TGTGCCACCAGCAGAGATAGAAGGGGCTGGGGAAAACTGTTTTTT.

Note on this clone: The DNA is omitted, as the CDR3 cannot be located on it reliably, and the CDR3 follows TCRdb's listing. The chain employs TRBV19 and TRBJ1-3. Germline V lookup: CDR1 LNHDA, CDR2 SQIVND (reference sequence). Inclusive of both ends, the CDR3 amounts to 16 amino acids. Here the CDR3 reads CASTSVRDESGNTIYF.

The chain is built from TRBV6-4 and TRBJ1-4; 7 positions match TRBD1. Trimming removed 2 bases from V and 3 bases from J; junction bases left unmatched: 9. The CDR3 has 17 amino acids. The germline V gene encodes CDR1 MRHNA and CDR2 SNTAGT. The CDR3 coding sequence is TGTGCCAGCAGTGACGGTGGACAGGACGGATCTAATGAAAAACTGTTTTTT. Its translation: CASSDGGQDGSNEKLFF.

V and J are TRBV18 and TRBJ2-5; the D is unclear. V dropped 0 bases and J dropped 5 bases, with 4 bases sitting between them. The CDR3 covers 12 residues. The germline V gene has CDR1 KGHSH and CDR2 LQKENI. CDR3 residues: CASSPPMETQYF. The CDR3 bases are TGTGCCAGCTCACCACCGATGGAGACCCAGTACTTC.

This chain joins TRBV28 and TRBJ2-7, with D perhaps matching TRBD1 or TRBD2 (5 bases each). V was cut by 10 bases and J by 8 bases, with 24 bases left in between. CDR1 and CDR2 (germline): MDHEN, SYDVKM. The CDR3 consists of 14 residues. The CDR3 sequence: CATTSVGEGNKQYF. The DNA for the CDR3 is TGTGCCACCACTTCCGTAGGAGAGGGGAACAAGCAGTACTTC.

V usage is TRBV19 and J usage is TRBJ1-5; 8 positions match TRBD1. The V gene's germline CDR1 is LNHDA and CDR2 SQIVND (reference sequence). The length of the CDR3 is 16 residues. The J segment lost 6 bases and the V segment lost 10 bases, leaving 17 bases of the junction unmatched. CDR3 protein: CATDNRLQGASQPQHF. DNA for the CDR3: TGTGCCACCGATAACCGACTCCAGGGGGCTAGTCAGCCCCAGCATTTT.

This sequence joins TRBV19 and TRBJ1-5; no clear D. This CDR3 contains 12 residues. In germline, CDR1 is LNHDA, CDR2 SQIVND (reference sequence). Deletions cut 0 bases from V and 7 bases from J, with 4 bases between. CDR3 in amino acids: CASSIDVQPQHF. Written as DNA, the CDR3 is TGTGCCAGTAGTATAGACGTACAGCCCCAGCATTTT. Drawing the rest from reference TRBV19 and TRBJ1-5, the complete variable domain is DGGITQSPKYLFRKEGQNVTLSCEQNLNHDAMYWYRQDPGQGLRLIYYSQIVNDFQKGDIAEGYSVSREKKESFPLTVTSAQKNPTAFYLCASSIDVQPQHFGDGTRLSIL.

V and J are TRBV6-1 and TRBJ1-1; unclear D gene. V was pared by 3 bases and J by 1 base, with 6 bases between. The CDR3 loop spans 13 amino acids. Per the germline V gene, CDR1 is MNHNS and CDR2 is SASEGT. The CDR3 spells CASSESGNTEAFF. The CDR3 nucleotides are TGTGCCAGCAGTGAGTCGGGGAACACTGAAGCTTTCTTT.

The sample holds one count of this clone. This chain joins TRBV7-8 and TRBJ2-2, with unresolved D. CDR1 and CDR2 from the germline V gene are SGHVS and FQNEAQ. The CDR3 has 16 residues. V was clipped by 0 bases and J by 3 bases, with 11 bases between them. The DNA for the CDR3 is TGTGCCAGCAGCTTAGCGTTGGGGAAATACACCGGGGAGCTGTTTTTT. Translated, it gives CASSLALGKYTGELFF.

The chain recombines TRBV21-1 with TRBJ1-5. TRBV21-1 is annotated as a pseudogene. CDR3 length: 14 residues. The CDR3 DNA reads TGTGCCAGCAGCAAAAGACTGAGCAATCAGCCCCAGCATTTT. It translates to CASSKRLSNQPQHF.

The CDR3 DNA is TGTGCCAGCAGTGCCTTAGCGGGAAGCTCCTACGAGCAGTACTTC. The encoded protein is CASSALAGSSYEQYF. The rearrangement joins TRBV6-4 to TRBJ2-7; 8 bases match TRBD2. CDR3 length: 15 amino acids. The germline gives CDR1 MRHNA, CDR2 SNTAGT. V was pared by 4 bases and J by 0 bases, with 5 bases of the junction left unmatched.

The V call is TRBV2, the J call TRBJ1-5; 7 bases agree with TRBD1. The CDR3 contains 15 residues. Trimming removed 8 bases from V and 5 bases from J; junction bases left unmatched: 12. In germline, CDR1 is SNHLY, CDR2 FYNNEI. The CDR3 nucleotides are TGTGCCAGCGCTAGGGACAGTCTAGCGGATCAGCCCCAGCATTTT. Protein: CASARDSLADQPQHF.

J is TRBJ2-1 and V is TRBV6-4; D uncertain. Germline CDR1 MRHNA, CDR2 SNTAGT. Trimming pared 6 bases from V and 5 bases from J, leaving 5 bases between. CDR3 length: 11 amino acids. CDR3 in amino acids: CASSQNNEQFF. The CDR3 DNA follows: TGTGCCAGCAGCCAAAACAATGAGCAGTTCTTC.

The CDR3 DNA is TGTGCCAGCACCCCGAGGGGAAGGGTGGATACGCAGTATTTT. It specifies CASTPRGRVDTQYF. The chain couples TRBV6-1 to TRBJ2-3, with D perhaps TRBD1 or TRBD2 (5 bases each). The CDR3 length is 14 residues. The germline CDR1 and CDR2 sequences are MNHNS and SASEGT. The V end lost 7 bases, the J end lost 6 bases, and 17 bases lay between the germline ends.

V usage is TRBV7-2 and J usage is TRBJ2-3; D is ambiguous. The germline CDR1 and CDR2 sequences are SGHTA and FQGNSA. The ends were cut back, 7 bases at V and 4 bases at J, with 12 bases in the middle. CDR3 size: 13 residues. CDR3 DNA sequence: TGTGCCAGCAATCCTGGCGGCCCAGATACGCAGTATTTT. This sequence encodes CASNPGGPDTQYF.

The gene calls are TRBV9 and TRBJ2-3, with D tentatively TRBD1 or TRBD2 (6 bases each). The V and J ends lost 0 bases and 14 bases respectively, with 34 bases between them. In germline, CDR1 is SGDLS, CDR2 YYNGEE. The CDR3 consists of 19 residues. The CDR3 is CASSVARGHRDSGRVFWYF. CDR3 sequence (DNA): TGTGCCAGCAGCGTAGCCAGGGGTCATAGGGACTCCGGACGGGTTTTTTGGTATTTT.

The chain carries TRBV6-5 and TRBJ1-2, with no clear D. The CDR3 is 15 amino acids. From germline, CDR1 is MNHEY and CDR2 SVGAGI. V shed 6 bases and J shed 5 bases, with 19 bases lying between them. The CDR3 DNA sequence: TGTGCCAGCAGCTCCACGGCCCCCGTTCCGTATGGCTACACCTTC. Protein product: CASSSTAPVPYGYTF.

The V gene is TRBV5-1, the J gene TRBJ1-1, with D tentatively TRBD1 (5 bases). Germline V gene data show CDR1 as SGHRS and CDR2 as YFSETQ. Trimming removed 3 bases at V and 3 bases at J, with 12 bases between. This CDR3 is built from 14 residues. The CDR3: CASSYQGADTEAFF. CDR3 bases: TGCGCCAGCAGCTACCAGGGAGCGGACACTGAAGCTTTCTTT.

In this sample, this clone turned up a few times. The rearrangement links TRBV7-2 to TRBJ2-7; D is uncertain. The CDR3 is 12 amino acids. Trimming cost V 5 bases and J 3 bases, with 8 bases left between them. Germline V CDR1 and CDR2: SGHTA, FQGNSA. This chain's CDR3 is CASSPELYEQYF. DNA for the CDR3: TGTGCCAGCAGCCCTGAACTCTACGAGCAGTACTTC.

The V and J genes are TRBV6-1 and TRBJ1-5, with a tentative D call TRBD1 (5 bases). Germline loops: CDR1 MNHNS, CDR2 SASEGT. This CDR3 spans 12 amino acids. Trimming stripped 6 bases from V and 9 bases from J, with 12 bases between. The CDR3 DNA follows: TGTGCCAGCAGCCCTCCAAGGGGGCCCCAGCATTTT. This encodes CASSPPRGPQHF.

The gene calls are TRBV7-8 and TRBJ2-1; TRBD2 agrees at 7 bases. The V gene end was trimmed by 1 base and the J gene end by 8 bases; junction bases not matched to a gene: 8. The germline gives CDR1 SGHVS, CDR2 FQNEAQ. The CDR3 consists of 15 residues. CDR3 amino acids: CASSLGRELGYEQFF. CDR3 bases: TGTGCCAGCAGCTTAGGGCGGGAGTTGGGATATGAGCAGTTCTTC.

This clone came up once. CDR3 sequence reads: CASRFRSMNTEAFF. CDR3 DNA sequence: TGTGCCAGCAGATTCAGGTCCATGAACACTGAAGCTTTCTTT. J is TRBJ1-1 and V is TRBV27; D call uncertain. With 6 bases removed from V and 0 bases from J, the gap between germline ends came to 11 bases. Germline values: CDR1 MNHEY, CDR2 SMNVEV (reference sequence). CDR3 length equals 14 residues.

The chain has TRBV29-1 and TRBJ1-5; TRBD1 is a possible D gene (6 bases). The CDR3 has 13 amino acids. Between the trimmed V and J ends, which lost 5 bases and 0 bases, there was a span of 8 bases. Germline CDR1 is SQVTM and CDR2 is ANQGSEA. The chain's CDR3 is CSVRQASNQPQHF. In DNA form, the CDR3 reads TGCAGCGTTCGACAGGCTAGCAATCAGCCCCAGCATTTT.

The rearrangement links TRBV27 to TRBJ2-1, with 7 bases fitting TRBD1. V lost 6 bases and J lost 7; bases outside the gene matches: 18. Germline V gives CDR1 MNHEY, CDR2 SMNVEV (reference sequence). This CDR3 region has 17 residues. The CDR3 loop reads CASRMLKLTGERNEQFF. In DNA, the CDR3 is TGTGCCAGCAGGATGCTTAAACTCACAGGGGAGAGGAATGAGCAGTTCTTC.

This chain uses TRBV5-1 with TRBJ2-3; D unclear. The CDR3 covers 14 residues. The ends were cut back, 3 bases at V and 3 bases at J, with 11 bases in the middle. CDR1 SGHRS and CDR2 YFSETQ come from the germline V gene. CDR3 sequence: CASSSTYGTDTQYF. The CDR3 nucleotides read TGCGCCAGCAGCTCGACCTATGGGACAGATACGCAGTATTTT.

This chain links TRBV15 with TRBJ2-7; no clear D gene. The CDR3 length is 12 residues. V lost 0 bases to trimming and J lost 6 bases, with 6 bases between them. Per the germline V gene, CDR1 is LNHNV and CDR2 is YYDKDF (reference sequence). The CDR3 loop reads CATSRDPLEQYF. Written as DNA, the CDR3 is TGTGCCACCAGCAGAGATCCCCTCGAGCAGTACTTC.